Below are 22 T cell receptor beta chains sequenced from a single sample in a study of blood T cells in healthy people across ages. For the second PCR, which ran for about 7 to 11 cycles, a sample-barcoded 5' primer and a J-beta primer mix were used. Using its own MiXCR run on the 5' RACE reads, TCRdb lists one record per CDR3 protein. The table has about 1.1 million distinct CDR3 sequences, around two fifths seen once. The sequenced sample was blood. These receptors originate from a man aged 18 to 35 in good health.

This clonotype came up once. A much bigger clone sits one base away, suggesting this may be a read error. V usage is TRBV12-3 or TRBV12-4 and J usage is TRBJ2-7, with D hard to call. Trimming removed 2 bases from V and 0 bases from J, with 11 bases in between. This CDR3 has 15 residues. The CDR3: CASSLMAVSSYEQYF. CDR3 nucleotide sequence: TGTGCCAGCAGTTTAATGGCAGTGAGCTCCTACGAGCAGTACTTC.

This clonotype was seen just once. A single base separates this from a much larger clone, so it may be a read error. This sequence joins TRBV13 and TRBJ2-2; D is perhaps TRBD2 (6 bases). CDR3 length: 11 residues. From germline, CDR1 is PRHDT and CDR2 FYEKMQ (reference sequence). The CDR3 nucleotides read TGTGCCAGCAGCTTAGCCGGGGGGCTGTTTTTT. This encodes CASSLAGGLFF.

This clonotype was detected a few times. The chain couples TRBV29-1 to TRBJ1-1; D call uncertain. There are 16 residues in the CDR3. V dropped 0 bases and J dropped 1 base, with 15 bases sitting between them. Germline V lookup: CDR1 SQVTM, CDR2 ANQGSEA. CDR3 loop: CSVEDASLGSNTEAFF. CDR3 nucleotide sequence: TGCAGCGTTGAAGATGCGAGCTTGGGTTCGAACACTGAAGCTTTCTTT.

The rearrangement links TRBV6-6 to TRBJ2-1, with 10 bases matching TRBD2. Matching the DNA end better, TRBJ2-7 makes the J call doubtful. Germline-derived CDR1 and CDR2 are MNHNY and SVGAGI (reference sequence). This CDR3 has 16 amino acids. The chain's CDR3 is CASSPTSGDPYNEQYF. In nucleotides, the CDR3 is TGTGCCAGCAGTCCCACTAGCGGGGACCCTTACAATGAGCAGTACTTC.

This clonotype was recorded a few times. This chain connects TRBV5-5 to TRBJ2-3, with TRBD1 matching over 11 bases. The CDR3 totals 16 residues. Germline V gene lookup returns CDR1 SGHKS and CDR2 YYEKEE (reference sequence). Trimming took 3 bases from V and 6 from J; bases not matched to a gene: 9. CDR3 loop: CASSWGTGGFDDTQYF. For the CDR3, the DNA is TGTGCCAGCAGCTGGGGGACAGGGGGGTTCGATGATACGCAGTATTTT.

The genes are TRBV28 and TRBJ2-2; a possible D gene is TRBD2 (5 bases). Germline assignment: CDR1 MDHEN and CDR2 SYDVKM. Between the trimmed V and J ends, which lost 7 bases and 3 bases, there was a span of 15 bases. The length of the CDR3 is 15 residues. CDR3 region: CASTGGRGDTGELFF. CDR3 DNA: TGTGCCAGCACTGGTGGTCGGGGAGACACCGGGGAGCTGTTTTTT.

This clonotype occurred a few times. This chain uses TRBV4-1 with TRBJ2-1; possible D gene TRBD2, 5 bases. V was pared by 0 bases and J by 5 bases, with 14 bases between. The CDR3 consists of 16 residues. Germline V gene lookup returns CDR1 MGHRA and CDR2 YSYEKL. The CDR3 nucleotides read TGCGCCAGCAGCCAAGAAGCGGAAGGGAACAACAATGAGCAGTTCTTC. This encodes CASSQEAEGNNNEQFF.

This clonotype came up a few times. The V call is TRBV13, the J call TRBJ1-2; 7 bases line up with TRBD1. This CDR3 has 15 amino acids. The V gene end was trimmed by 5 bases and the J gene end by 0 bases; junction bases not matched to a gene: 6. CDR1 and CDR2 from the germline V gene are PRHDT and FYEKMQ (reference sequence). This CDR3 is CASSDGDSPNYGYTF. CDR3 nucleotides: TGTGCCAGCAGCGACGGGGACAGCCCTAACTATGGCTACACCTTC.

For this clonotype: This may come from a read error, since a much larger clone is one base off. The V gene is TRBV20-1, the J gene TRBJ1-5; D might be TRBD1 (6 bases). CDR1 and CDR2 (germline): DFQATT, SNEGSKA (reference sequence). The CDR3 runs to 14 residues. The CDR3 is CSARDTGSKQPQHF. In DNA form, the CDR3 reads TGCAGTGCTAGAGATACAGGGAGCAAGCAGCCCCAGCATTTT.

The rearrangement joins TRBV25-1 to TRBJ1-4; weak D call: TRBD1 (5 bases). Germline V gives CDR1 MGHDK, CDR2 SYGVNS. The V gene lost 1 base and the J gene lost 8 bases, with 11 bases spanning the gap. This CDR3 has 14 residues. In DNA form, the CDR3 reads TGTGCCAGCAGTGAATTGGGGCAGGTGGAAAAACTGTTTTTT. This translates into CASSELGQVEKLFF.

The CDR3 nucleotides read TGCAGTGCTAGCTACAGGGGGCCCCGAACCTCCTACAATGAGCAGTTCTTC. It is translated as CSASYRGPRTSYNEQFF. This chain links TRBV20-1 with TRBJ2-1; TRBD1 matches 9 bases. This CDR3 region has 17 residues. V lost 3 bases, J lost 0 bases, and 9 bases stayed unmatched. Germline-derived CDR1 and CDR2 are DFQATT and SNEGSKA (reference sequence).

This clonotype was seen at least ten times. This chain links TRBV5-1 with TRBJ1-1, with D possibly TRBD1 on 6 matching bases. This CDR3 spans 14 amino acids. Germline V gene data show CDR1 as SGHRS and CDR2 as YFSETQ. Trimming stripped 2 bases from V and 1 base from J, with 9 bases between. As DNA, the CDR3 is TGCGCCAGCAGCTTAGAGGGACAGAACACTGAAGCTTTCTTT. Translating gives CASSLEGQNTEAFF.

The genes are TRBV6-5 and TRBJ2-1, with a tentative D call TRBD1 (5 bases). From germline, CDR1 is MNHEY and CDR2 SVGAGI. V lost 0 bases and J 1 base, leaving 7 bases between the germline ends. CDR3 length equals 15 residues. CDR3 nucleotide sequence: TGTGCCAGCAGTTACTCGGGGCGGTCCTACAATGAGCAGTTCTTC. Encoded protein: CASSYSGRSYNEQFF.

DNA of the CDR3: TGTGCCACCATCCGGGACGGCTACGAGCAGTACTTC. This codes for CATIRDGYEQYF. This sequence joins TRBV6-2 or TRBV6-3 and TRBJ2-7; D may correspond to TRBD1 or TRBD2 (5 bases each). V was shortened by 10 bases and J by 3 bases, with 13 bases between the two germline ends. This CDR3 spans 12 amino acids. CDR1 MNHEY and CDR2 SVGEGT come from the germline V gene.

This chain uses TRBV7-3 with TRBJ1-1; a weak D match, TRBD1 (6 bases). V was clipped by 3 bases and J by 5 bases, with 10 bases between them. This CDR3 comprises 13 residues. Germline CDR1 and CDR2: SGHTA and FQGTGA. The CDR3, as DNA: TGTGCCAGCAGCTTTACTAGGGGGACTGAAGCTTTCTTT. The encoded protein is CASSFTRGTEAFF.

This chain's CDR3 is CASRKNGQLNEKLFF. The CDR3 coding sequence is TGTGCCAGCAGGAAAAACGGACAGCTTAATGAAAAACTGTTTTTT. V is TRBV3-1 and J is TRBJ1-4, with TRBD1 as a possible D gene (6 bases). Trimming left V 6 bases short and J 4 bases short, with 15 bases between. The CDR3 covers 15 residues. Germline CDR1 LGHDT, CDR2 YNNKEL (reference sequence).

The CDR3 nucleotides are TGTGCCATCAGGAACAGGCGGAACACTGAAGCTTTCTTT. This sequence encodes CAIRNRRNTEAFF. The chain is built from TRBV10-3 and TRBJ1-1, with D tentatively TRBD1 (5 bases). V gave up 6 bases and J gave up 1 base, with 9 bases separating them. This CDR3 has 13 residues. Per the germline V gene, CDR1 is ENHRY and CDR2 is SYGVKD.

This clonotype has only one observation. The J gene is TRBJ2-5, the V gene TRBV7-2; D is unresolved. CDR3 length: 13 amino acids. In germline, CDR1 is SGHTA, CDR2 FQGNSA. V lost 4 bases, J lost 11 bases, and 17 bases lay in between. The CDR3 coding sequence is TGTGCCAGCAGCTCACCCGGCGCCAATGAGCAGTACTTC. This codes for CASSSPGANEQYF.

At least ten counts were recorded for this clonotype. This rearrangement joins TRBV27 to TRBJ1-2; no clear D gene. V was shortened by 4 bases and J by 3 bases, with 15 bases between the two germline ends. The CDR3 has 15 residues. Germline CDR1 MNHEY, CDR2 SMNVEV (reference sequence). CDR3 protein: CASSWKWGNDYGYTF. The CDR3 DNA sequence: TGTGCCAGCAGTTGGAAGTGGGGTAACGACTATGGCTACACCTTC.

The chain uses TRBV20-1 and TRBJ2-3; D remains ambiguous. The germline V gene encodes CDR1 DFQATT and CDR2 SNEGSKA (reference sequence). The CDR3 spans 13 residues. V dropped 5 bases and J dropped 2 bases, with 11 bases sitting between them. The CDR3 DNA is TGCAGTGCTTTGTTCAGGAACACAGATACGCAGTATTTT. Its protein product is CSALFRNTDTQYF.

This clonotype was seen a few times. The chain carries TRBV29-1 and TRBJ2-5; possibly TRBD1 for D (5 bases). The CDR3 sequence is 14 residues long. V dropped 1 base and J dropped 11 bases, with 20 bases sitting between them. In germline, CDR1 is SQVTM, CDR2 ANQGSEA. In nucleotides, the CDR3 is TGCAGCGTTGAAGGCTTAGGGGAATACAATGAGCAGTACTTC. Translating gives CSVEGLGEYNEQYF.

Points on this clonotype: At one end, the junction sequence differs from germline, possibly due to a read error. The chain uses TRBV5-4 and TRBJ2-3; D is undetermined. Germline V gene sequence: CDR1 SGHNT, CDR2 YYREEE (reference sequence). CDR3 length: 15 amino acids. CDR3 sequence (DNA): TGTGCCAGCAGCTTGGGTGGACGGATCACAGATATGCAGTATTTT. It is translated as CASSLGGRITDMQYF.